What follows are 29 T cell receptor beta chains derived from one specimen sequenced in a study of blood T cell repertoires in COVID-19. The repertoire was sequenced with immunoSEQ multiplex PCR; TCRdb's copy has only in-frame clones and lacks some. The table has more than 75,000 clones, approximately 86% seen once. Sequencing was performed on peripheral blood. These receptors all stem from a man of 80 years or more with active or convalescent COVID-19.

CDR3 region: CASSLGEVTGELFF. The CDR3 DNA reads TGTGCCAGCAGCTTAGGAGAAGTCACCGGGGAGCTGTTTTTT. The rearrangement uses TRBV7-9 and TRBJ2-2; D is undetermined. V dropped 1 base and J dropped 4 bases, with 7 bases sitting between them. CDR1 is SEHNR and CDR2 is FQNEAQ in the germline V gene (reference sequence). This CDR3 region has 14 residues.

The J gene is TRBJ2-7, the V gene TRBV18, with 12 bases that match TRBD2. CDR3 length: 16 residues. Trimming removed 2 bases from V and 6 bases from J; junction bases left unmatched: 8. Germline V gene lookup returns CDR1 KGHSH and CDR2 LQKENI. CDR3 loop: CASSPRTSGAATEQYF. DNA for the CDR3: TGTGCCAGCTCACCAAGGACTAGCGGGGCGGCTACCGAGCAGTACTTC.

This chain joins TRBV28 and TRBJ2-5; 7 positions match TRBD2. Trimming at V came to 5 bases and at J to 5 bases, leaving 8 bases not matched to a gene. Germline loops: CDR1 MDHEN, CDR2 SYDVKM. The CDR3 runs to 14 residues. The CDR3 bases are TGTGCCAGCAGTGAAGAGTGGGGGGGGGAGACCCAGTACTTC. Translating gives CASSEEWGGETQYF.

This clone has a handful of counts. The V gene is TRBV28, the J gene TRBJ2-1; 9 bases agree with TRBD1. This CDR3 has 16 amino acids. CDR1 is MDHEN and CDR2 is SYDVKM in the germline V gene. J was trimmed by 7 bases and V by 5 bases; bases with no gene match: 12. Written as DNA, the CDR3 is TGTGCCAGCAGTATCTCCGGGACAGGGCTGGGGAATGAGCAGTTCTTC. Its translation is CASSISGTGLGNEQFF.

The chain carries TRBV6-6 and TRBJ2-2; D may be TRBD2 (6 bases). The CDR3 has 14 residues. Trimming took off 7 bases at V and 2 bases at J, with 11 bases between the two ends. Germline CDR1 MNHNY, CDR2 SVGAGI (reference sequence). DNA of the CDR3: TGTGCCAGCACCGGGACTCATAACACCGGGGAGCTGTTTTTT. This sequence encodes CASTGTHNTGELFF.

In nucleotides, the CDR3 is TGTGCCAGCAGCTTGGCAGGACAGGGGAGTTACGAGCAGTACTTC. It encodes CASSLAGQGSYEQYF. This chain connects TRBV5-4 to TRBJ2-7; 9 bases agree with TRBD1. Germline CDR1 and CDR2: SGHNT and YYREEE (reference sequence). This CDR3 has 15 residues. The V and J ends lost 0 bases and 4 bases, in that order; junction bases with no gene match: 5.

This chain connects TRBV9 to TRBJ1-1, with D possibly matching TRBD1 (5 bases). The V end was cut by 4 bases, the J end by 0 bases, with 13 bases between. The germline V gene encodes CDR1 SGDLS and CDR2 YYNGEE. The CDR3 has 15 amino acids. This chain's CDR3 is CASSPPGAMNTEAFF. The DNA for the CDR3 is TGTGCCAGCAGCCCCCCTGGGGCAATGAACACTGAAGCTTTCTTT.

V usage is TRBV10-3 and J usage is TRBJ1-1; 8 bases map to TRBD1. Germline loops: CDR1 ENHRY, CDR2 SYGVKD. The CDR3 is made up of 13 amino acids. The ends lost 7 bases at V and 5 bases at J; junction bases unmatched: 6. Here the CDR3 reads CAIKAGGWTEAFF. The CDR3 region has the DNA TGTGCCATCAAAGCAGGGGGCTGGACTGAAGCTTTCTTT.

This clone was detected once. The rearrangement joins TRBV5-4 to TRBJ2-7; 13 bases agree with TRBD2. CDR3 length: 15 amino acids. The germline V gene encodes CDR1 SGHNT and CDR2 YYREEE (reference sequence). Losses at the gene ends were 4 bases for V and 3 bases for J; bases not matched to a gene: 4. In DNA form, the CDR3 reads TGTGCCAGCAGCACCCGGACTAGCGGGAGCTACGAGCAGTACTTC. It specifies CASSTRTSGSYEQYF.

The chain carries TRBV28 and TRBJ2-2, with 8 bases matching TRBD2. Germline values: CDR1 MDHEN, CDR2 SYDVKM. V shed 2 bases and J 5 bases; nucleotides not matched to a gene: 4. CDR3 length equals 15 residues. This CDR3 reads CASSLPGLGTGELFF. CDR3 in DNA: TGTGCCAGCAGTTTACCGGGACTAGGAACCGGGGAGCTGTTTTTT.

This clone appeared once. The CDR3 sequence is CASSAGTSSYEQYF. For the CDR3, the DNA is TGTGCCAGCAGCGCCGGGACATCTTCCTACGAGCAGTACTTC. The gene calls are TRBV9 and TRBJ2-7, with a weak D call TRBD1 (6 bases). V was cut by 3 bases and J by 1 base, with 11 bases left in between. CDR1 SGDLS and CDR2 YYNGEE come from the germline V gene. The CDR3 runs 14 residues.

V usage is TRBV5-1 and J usage is TRBJ1-5; no definite D call. The CDR3 extends over 13 amino acids. Trimming stripped 0 bases from V and 5 bases from J, with 6 bases between. Per the germline V gene, CDR1 is SGHRS and CDR2 is YFSETQ. The CDR3 sequence: CASSLVPDQPQHF. CDR3 sequence (DNA): TGCGCCAGCAGCTTGGTCCCTGATCAGCCCCAGCATTTT.

The chain couples TRBV5-1 to TRBJ2-7; the match to TRBD1 covers 10 bases. Trimming cost V 3 bases and J 4 bases; bases outside gene matches: 10. Germline V gives CDR1 SGHRS, CDR2 YFSETQ. The CDR3 has 16 residues. The CDR3 bases are TGCGCCAGCAGCTGGGGGACAGGGGCTATCTCGTACGAGCAGTACTTC. Residues: CASSWGTGAISYEQYF.

The V and J genes are TRBV19 and TRBJ2-7; 9 bases are shared with TRBD2. From germline, CDR1 is LNHDA and CDR2 SQIVND (reference sequence). With V trimmed by 5 bases and J by 2 bases, 7 bases remained unmatched. The CDR3 extends over 15 amino acids. The CDR3 sequence: CASSGVSGSPYEQYF. DNA of the CDR3: TGTGCCAGTAGTGGGGTTAGCGGGAGCCCCTACGAGCAGTACTTC.

Here the CDR3 DNA reads TGTGCCAGCAGGCCACATCCGGGACAGGGGGCCGTTAACACCGGGGAGCTGTTTTTT. This encodes CASRPHPGQGAVNTGELFF. The chain is built from TRBV3-1 (or the pseudogene TRBV3-2) and TRBJ2-2; TRBD1 aligns across 12 bases. CDR1 and CDR2 (germline): LGHDT, YNNKEL (reference sequence). CDR3 size: 19 residues. V lost 6 bases to trimming and J lost 2 bases; unmatched junction nucleotides: 13.

The V and J genes are TRBV21-1 and TRBJ1-2; TRBD1 is the table's D call and was not checked against the DNA. TRBV21-1 is classified as a pseudogene. The CDR3 has 15 amino acids. The CDR3 coding sequence is TGTGCCAGCAACCCCCGGGGGGGACAGGGGTATGGCTACACCTTC. Its translation is CASNPRGGQGYGYTF.

V and J are TRBV11-2 and TRBJ2-5, with 7 nucleotides matching TRBD1. V trimming: 5 bases; J trimming: 5 bases; junction bases outside the gene matches: 5. Germline CDR1 reads SGHAT; CDR2 reads FQNNGV. This CDR3 region has 13 residues. DNA for the CDR3: TGTGCCAGCAGCCCGACAGGGAGCGAGACCCAGTACTTC. Protein product: CASSPTGSETQYF.

The chain is built from TRBV19 and TRBJ2-1, with TRBD1 matching 7 bases. The CDR3 is made up of 13 amino acids. The V gene end was trimmed by 0 bases and the J gene end by 12 bases; junction bases not matched to a gene: 5. Germline CDR1 and CDR2: LNHDA and SQIVND (reference sequence). CDR3 DNA: TGTGCCAGTAGTATAGATTGGGGACAGCGGCAGTTCTTC. Its protein product is CASSIDWGQRQFF. The variable domain in full, completed from reference TRBV19 and TRBJ2-1, reads DGGITQSPKYLFRKEGQNVTLSCEQNLNHDAMYWYRQDPGQGLRLIYYSQIVNDFQKGDIAEGYSVSREKKESFPLTVTSAQKNPTAFYLCASSIDWGQRQFFGPGTRLTVL.

This clone was counted a few times. The gene calls are TRBV5-6 and TRBJ1-1, with TRBD1 as a possible D gene (5 bases). The CDR3 has 11 amino acids. V lost 3 bases and J lost 11, with 11 bases in between. CDR1 is SGHDT, CDR2 YYEEEE, per germline. The CDR3 DNA follows: TGTGCCAGCAGCTGGGGAGGGGCGGCTTTCTTT. Protein sequence: CASSWGGAAFF.

The V gene is TRBV6-6, the J gene TRBJ1-5; D is uncertain. Trimming shortened V by 2 bases and J by 1 base, and 6 bases separated the two germline ends. Germline CDR1 is MNHNY and CDR2 is SVGAGI (reference sequence). The CDR3 contains 14 residues. The CDR3 nucleotides read TGTGCCAGCAGTTACGACACCAGCAATCAGCCCCAGCATTTT. Encoded protein: CASSYDTSNQPQHF.

The gene calls are TRBV2 and TRBJ1-2; D is unclear. Germline CDR1 and CDR2: SNHLY and FYNNEI. The CDR3 extends over 13 amino acids. Trimming shortened V by 8 bases and J by 1 base, and 11 bases separated the two germline ends. The CDR3 loop is CASLEASNYGYTF. The CDR3 DNA follows: TGTGCCAGCCTAGAGGCCAGTAACTATGGCTACACCTTC. Using reference TRBV2 and TRBJ1-2 for the parts outside the CDR3, the full variable domain is EPEVTQTPSHQVTQMGQEVILRCVPISNHLYFYWYRQILGQKVEFLVSFYNNEISEKSEIFDDQFSVERPDGSNFTLKIRSTKLEDSAMYFCASLEASNYGYTFGSGTRLTVV.

The chain recombines TRBV18 with TRBJ1-2; 7 positions agree with TRBD1. Germline-derived CDR1 and CDR2 are KGHSH and LQKENI. V shed 3 bases and J 2 bases; nucleotides not matched to a gene: 6. This CDR3 has 15 residues. CDR3 residues: CASSPYRGQNYGYTF. The CDR3 DNA follows: TGTGCCAGCTCACCCTACAGGGGACAGAACTATGGCTACACCTTC.

The chain combines TRBV7-2 with TRBJ2-3; 11 nucleotides align to TRBD2. Germline V lookup: CDR1 SGHTA, CDR2 FQGNSA. The ends lost 1 base at V and 5 bases at J; junction bases unmatched: 5. This CDR3 contains 16 residues. The CDR3 DNA reads as TGTGCCAGCAGCTTAGGACTAGCGGGGTCGGGAGATACGCAGTATTTT. This codes for CASSLGLAGSGDTQYF.

V and J are TRBV5-4 and TRBJ2-1; 9 nucleotides match TRBD2. Germline CDR1 and CDR2: SGHNT and YYREEE (reference sequence). This CDR3 has 15 amino acids. The trim removed 4 bases at V and 7 bases at J, leaving 9 bases unmatched. Written as DNA, the CDR3 is TGTGCCAGCAGCCCCGGGACTAGCTCAATAAATGAGCAGTTCTTC. This translates into CASSPGTSSINEQFF.

For the CDR3, the DNA is TGTGCCAGCAGTCCCACGGACAGAAATCAGCCCCAGCATTTT. It translates to CASSPTDRNQPQHF. The chain joins TRBV2 to TRBJ1-5; D is perhaps TRBD1 (6 bases). V lost 5 bases to trimming and J lost 4 bases, with 12 bases between them. The CDR3 has 14 amino acids. Germline lookup yields CDR1 SNHLY and CDR2 FYNNEI.

V gene TRBV18 combines with J gene TRBJ2-7, with D possibly matching TRBD2 (6 bases). Germline V gene data show CDR1 as KGHSH and CDR2 as LQKENI. The germline V and J ends were trimmed by 5 bases and 6 bases, with 14 bases remaining between them. The CDR3 runs 13 residues. The CDR3 sequence is CASSSDSGGEQYF. DNA for the CDR3: TGTGCCAGCTCATCAGACTCCGGGGGCGAGCAGTACTTC. Using reference TRBV18 and TRBJ2-7 for the parts outside the CDR3, the full variable domain is NAGVMQNPRHLVRRRGQEARLRCSPMKGHSHVYWYRQLPEEGLKFMVYLQKENIIDESGMPKERFSAEFPKEGPSILRIQQVVRGDSAAYFCASSSDSGGEQYFGPGTRLTVT.

This chain joins TRBV5-4 and TRBJ2-5, with 7 bases lining up with TRBD1. The CDR3 consists of 14 residues. J was trimmed by 2 bases and V by 4 bases; bases with no gene match: 5. Germline CDR1 SGHNT, CDR2 YYREEE (reference sequence). CDR3 nucleotide sequence: TGTGCCAGCAGCAGGGACAGTCAACAAGAGACCCAGTACTTC. Its protein is CASSRDSQQETQYF.

This rearrangement joins TRBV18 to TRBJ1-5, with 11 bases identical to TRBD1. Germline V gene data show CDR1 as KGHSH and CDR2 as LQKENI. J lost 2 bases, V lost 1 base, and 1 base had no gene match. CDR3 size: 16 residues. DNA of the CDR3: TGTGCCAGCTCACCACGGACAGGGGGCCGCAATCAGCCCCAGCATTTT. Translation gives CASSPRTGGRNQPQHF.

This clone showed up just a few times. This rearrangement joins TRBV7-2 to TRBJ2-1; 7 positions match TRBD2. The germline V gene encodes CDR1 SGHTA and CDR2 FQGNSA. The J segment lost 10 bases and the V segment lost 6 bases, leaving 12 bases of the junction unmatched. CDR3 size: 14 residues. The CDR3 DNA reads as TGTGCCAGCAGTCAAGGGACGACGACTAGCGAGCAGTTCTTC. Its translation: CASSQGTTTSEQFF. The whole variable domain, remainder taken from reference TRBV7-2 and TRBJ2-1, is GAGVSQSPSNKVTEKGKDVELRCDPISGHTALYWYRQSLGQGLEFLIYFQGNSAPDKSGLPSDRFSAERTGGSVSTLTIQRTQQEDSAVYLCASSQGTTTSEQFFGPGTRLTVL.